Below are 25 T cell receptor beta chains sequenced from a single sample in a study of shared clonotypes between healthy human individuals. The repertoire was sequenced with immunoSEQ multiplex PCR; TCRdb's copy has only in-frame clones and lacks some. Among about 500,000 clones, around 77% were seen once, and the ten largest hold about 12%. Material: PBMCs. The source is a middle-aged woman in good health. Some clones in this sample may be carry-over from other donors' samples.

The chain couples TRBV30 to TRBJ2-7, with D unclear. The CDR3 is 13 amino acids. The V gene lost 4 bases and the J gene lost 4 bases, with 14 bases spanning the gap. Germline V gene sequence: CDR1 GTSNPN, CDR2 SVGIG (reference sequence). CDR3 DNA sequence: TGTGCCTGGAACCCCTCCGGCGAGTACGAGCAGTACTTC. Amino acids: CAWNPSGEYEQYF.

The chain has TRBV27 and TRBJ1-1, with 7 bases lining up with TRBD1. This CDR3 has 15 amino acids. Germline V gene sequence: CDR1 MNHEY, CDR2 SMNVEV (reference sequence). The ends lost 5 bases at V and 2 bases at J; junction bases unmatched: 8. CDR3 bases: TGTGCCAGCAGTCCTTCCGGGACAGTTAACACTGAAGCTTTCTTT. It translates to CASSPSGTVNTEAFF.

CDR3 protein: CASSFSPNTEAFF. The CDR3 coding sequence is TGTGCCAGCAGTTTTTCCCCGAACACTGAAGCTTTCTTT. The V call is TRBV2, the J call TRBJ1-1; no reliable D call. Germline V lookup: CDR1 SNHLY, CDR2 FYNNEI. With 5 bases removed from V and 1 base from J, the gap between germline ends came to 8 bases. The CDR3 spans 13 residues.

This clone was observed many times. The chain joins TRBV7-2 to TRBJ2-1, with 11 nucleotides matching TRBD2. V shed 2 bases and J 0 bases; nucleotides not matched to a gene: 6. The CDR3 has 18 residues. The germline V gene has CDR1 SGHTA and CDR2 FQGNSA. The DNA for the CDR3 is TGTGCCAGCAGCTTATGGGCCACTAGCGGGAGCTCCTACAATGAGCAGTTCTTC. Translating it yields CASSLWATSGSSYNEQFF.

This clone showed up just a few times. The identical CDR3 is also encoded by other nucleotide sequences in the sample. The chain carries TRBV29-1 and TRBJ1-2, with unresolved D. CDR3 length: 12 amino acids. Trimming cost V 6 bases and J 6 bases, with 14 bases left between them. The germline V gene has CDR1 SQVTM and CDR2 ANQGSEA. The CDR3 is CSVRHGMNGYTF. CDR3 DNA sequence: TGCAGCGTCCGACATGGGATGAATGGCTACACCTTC.

This chain uses TRBV4-3 with TRBJ2-1, with D perhaps TRBD2 (7 bases). Germline lookup yields CDR1 LGHNA and CDR2 YSLEER. This CDR3 region has 18 residues. Trimming took off 0 bases at V and 1 base at J, with 16 bases between the two ends. The CDR3 DNA is TGCGCCAGCAGCCAAGATGTGTGGGAGGGGGTGTCCTACAATGAGCAGTTCTTC. It is translated as CASSQDVWEGVSYNEQFF.

The rearrangement links TRBV9 to TRBJ2-7; 11 nucleotides agree with TRBD2. The germline V gene encodes CDR1 SGDLS and CDR2 YYNGEE. The CDR3 sequence is 15 residues long. With 0 bases clipped from V and 3 bases from J, the junction kept 2 bases outside the gene matches. Written as DNA, the CDR3 is TGTGCCAGCAGCGTAGCAACTAGCGGGAGCTACGAGCAGTACTTC. It specifies CASSVATSGSYEQYF.

The V and J genes are TRBV2 and TRBJ1-5, with D hard to call. Germline V gene sequence: CDR1 SNHLY, CDR2 FYNNEI. This CDR3 has 14 residues. V dropped 6 bases and J dropped 4 bases, with 13 bases sitting between them. CDR3 amino acids: CASRGLDQNQPQHF. In nucleotides, the CDR3 is TGTGCCAGCAGGGGCCTTGACCAAAATCAGCCCCAGCATTTT. The whole variable domain, filled in from reference TRBV2 and TRBJ1-5, reads EPEVTQTPSHQVTQMGQEVILRCVPISNHLYFYWYRQILGQKVEFLVSFYNNEISEKSEIFDDQFSVERPDGSNFTLKIRSTKLEDSAMYFCASRGLDQNQPQHFGDGTRLSIL.

This rearrangement joins TRBV7-9 to TRBJ1-5, with a possible D match to TRBD1 (6 bases). This CDR3 contains 17 residues. Germline CDR1 SEHNR, CDR2 FQNEAQ (reference sequence). Trimming removed 5 bases from V and 2 bases from J, with 19 bases in between. The CDR3 DNA reads as TGTGCCAGCAGCCGAGCGGAGGGGGTACCGGGCAATCAGCCCCAGCATTTT. It is translated as CASSRAEGVPGNQPQHF.

CDR3 amino acids: CASSPTAGIRRDEQFF. In DNA, the CDR3 is TGTGCCAGCAGCCCCACAGCGGGAATCCGTCGCGATGAGCAGTTCTTC. The rearrangement links TRBV7-8 to TRBJ2-1, with 7 nucleotides matching TRBD2. This CDR3 is built from 16 residues. J gave up 8 bases and V 5 bases, and 15 bases lay outside the gene matches. Germline assignment: CDR1 SGHVS and CDR2 FQNEAQ.

The table lists this clone with many counts. At the DNA level, this CDR3 is encoded by other sequences in the same sample as well. The V gene is TRBV30, the J gene TRBJ1-5, with D perhaps TRBD1 (6 bases). The CDR3 covers 13 residues. CDR1 GTSNPN and CDR2 SVGIG come from the germline V gene (reference sequence). V lost 2 bases and J lost 7, with 12 bases in between. DNA of the CDR3: TGTGCCTGGAGTTTATATGGGGGCCAGCCCCAGCATTTT. This gives the protein CAWSLYGGQPQHF.

This clone has a handful of counts. This chain joins TRBV30 and TRBJ1-1; D perhaps matches TRBD1 (5 bases). Trimming pared 3 bases from V and 11 bases from J, leaving 16 bases between. Germline values: CDR1 GTSNPN, CDR2 SVGIG (reference sequence). This CDR3 has 12 residues. CDR3 DNA sequence: TGTGCCTGGAGCTCAGGAAGGGGTCGGGCTTTCTTT. Residues: CAWSSGRGRAFF.

This clone was seen just once. The chain has TRBV19 and TRBJ2-2; 9 bases line up with TRBD1. CDR1 and CDR2 (germline): LNHDA, SQIVND (reference sequence). With V trimmed by 7 bases and J by 5 bases, 8 bases remained unmatched. CDR3 length: 15 amino acids. In DNA form, the CDR3 reads TGTGCCAGTACACCGGGACAGGGTTGGACCGGGGAGCTGTTTTTT. It translates to CASTPGQGWTGELFF.

The J gene is TRBJ1-1, the V gene TRBV9; D gene uncertain. V gave up 4 bases and J gave up 1 base, with 14 bases separating them. This CDR3 spans 15 amino acids. From germline, CDR1 is SGDLS and CDR2 YYNGEE. The CDR3 loop is CASSPQALSNTEAFF. In DNA, the CDR3 is TGTGCCAGCAGCCCCCAGGCACTTTCGAACACTGAAGCTTTCTTT.

Remarks on this clone: The CDR3 ends on some other residue instead of the conserved phenylalanine or tryptophan, so this is likely a read error. This rearrangement joins TRBV28 to TRBJ1-1; TRBD1 is a possible D gene (5 bases). V was clipped by 8 bases and J by 1 base, with 23 bases between them. In germline, CDR1 is MDHEN, CDR2 SYDVKM. This CDR3 comprises 17 residues. The CDR3 DNA reads as TGTGCCAGCCTAAAACTTCTGGGGACTCAATCGAACACTGAAGCTTTCTCT. Protein: CASLKLLGTQSNTEAFS.

This clone was counted a few times. This sequence joins TRBV7-8 and TRBJ2-7; possibly TRBD1 for D (5 bases). Germline V gives CDR1 SGHVS, CDR2 FQNEAQ. The length of the CDR3 is 15 residues. V lost 4 bases, J lost 3 bases, and 16 bases lay in between. The CDR3 DNA reads TGTGCCAGCAGCTCCCTGTGGGGCCCAGGCTACGAGCAGTACTTC. This sequence encodes CASSSLWGPGYEQYF.

Comment on this clone: The same CDR3 arises from other DNA sequences in this sample as well. This chain links TRBV6-4 with TRBJ1-1; D uncertain. V lost 2 bases, J lost 1 base, and 5 bases lay in between. The CDR3 runs to 13 residues. Per the germline V gene, CDR1 is MRHNA and CDR2 is SNTAGT. The CDR3 DNA is TGTGCCAGCAGTGACAGTGAGAACACTGAAGCTTTCTTT. Protein product: CASSDSENTEAFF.

The chain recombines TRBV4-1 with TRBJ2-1; 14 bases align to TRBD2. The V and J ends lost 0 bases and 6 bases, in that order; junction bases with no gene match: 4. Germline values: CDR1 MGHRA, CDR2 YSYEKL. The CDR3 has 17 amino acids. The DNA for the CDR3 is TGCGCCAGCAGCCAAGAGGGACTAGCGGGAGTAGGCAATGAGCAGTTCTTC. Amino acid sequence: CASSQEGLAGVGNEQFF.

This chain joins TRBV30 and TRBJ2-7, with TRBD2 identical over 8 bases. After removal of 3 bases from V and 4 bases from J, the junction contained 8 bases not matched to a gene. The V gene's germline CDR1 is GTSNPN and CDR2 SVGIG (reference sequence). The CDR3 consists of 14 residues. CDR3: CAWREREWRYEQYF. The CDR3 region has the DNA TGTGCCTGGAGGGAGCGGGAGTGGCGATACGAGCAGTACTTC. The entire variable domain, with the rest obtained from reference TRBV30 and TRBJ2-7, is as follows: SQTIHQWPATLVQPVGSPLSLECTVEGTSNPNLYWYRQAAGRGLQLLFYSVGIGQISSEVPQNLSASRPQDRQFILSSKKLLLSDSGFYLCAWREREWRYEQYFGPGTRLTVT.

The chain uses TRBV30 and TRBJ1-3; D gene ambiguous. Germline V gene lookup returns CDR1 GTSNPN and CDR2 SVGIG (reference sequence). The CDR3 is 15 amino acids. Trimming took off 5 bases at V and 0 bases at J, with 14 bases between the two ends. The DNA of the CDR3 is TGTGCCTGGGCCCCAGGATGGGTCTCTGGAAACACCATATATTTT. Its translation: CAWAPGWVSGNTIYF.

V gene TRBV9 combines with J gene TRBJ2-2; D possibly corresponds to TRBD2 (5 bases). Trimming removed 3 bases at V and 1 base at J, with 16 bases between. The CDR3 spans 17 residues. Germline CDR1 reads SGDLS; CDR2 reads YYNGEE. The CDR3 region is CASSAQDWTGNTGELFF. The CDR3 coding sequence is TGTGCCAGCAGCGCCCAGGACTGGACGGGGAACACCGGGGAGCTGTTTTTT. Using reference TRBV9 and TRBJ2-2 for the parts outside the CDR3, the full variable domain is DSGVTQTPKHLITATGQRVTLRCSPRSGDLSVYWYQQSLDQGLQFLIQYYNGEERAKGNILERFSAQQFPDLHSELNLSSLELGDSALYFCASSAQDWTGNTGELFFGEGSRLTVL.

This clone was picked up many times. The chain combines TRBV19 with TRBJ2-3; 14 bases are shared with TRBD2. V was clipped by 5 bases and J by 5 bases; unmatched bases: 6. From germline, CDR1 is LNHDA and CDR2 SQIVND (reference sequence). This CDR3 is 16 amino acids long. The CDR3 coding sequence is TGTGCCAGTAGTCCACGACTAGCGGGAGGGGTAGATACGCAGTATTTT. Protein product: CASSPRLAGGVDTQYF.

The V and J genes are TRBV6-1 and TRBJ1-4, with D perhaps TRBD1 (6 bases). The CDR3 length is 15 residues. V was trimmed by 8 bases and J by 1 base, leaving 14 bases between them. CDR1 and CDR2 from the germline V gene are MNHNS and SASEGT. The CDR3 coding sequence is TGTGCCAGCGGGGGGCTATTCGGAACTAATGAAAAACTGTTTTTT. This codes for CASGGLFGTNEKLFF.

This clone appeared once. The chain couples TRBV7-2 to TRBJ2-2; 9 positions match TRBD2. Looked up from germline, CDR1 is SGHTA and CDR2 is FQGNSA. The CDR3 is 14 residues long. The junction had 2 bases not matched to a gene; V was cut back by 4 bases and J by 5 bases. CDR3 amino acids: CASSSLAGTGELFF. CDR3 coding DNA: TGTGCCAGCAGCTCCCTAGCGGGAACCGGGGAGCTGTTTTTT.

The genes are TRBV18 and TRBJ1-3, with D unresolved. CDR1 is KGHSH, CDR2 LQKENI, per germline. V lost 2 bases and J lost 2, with 13 bases in between. CDR3 length: 16 residues. Here the CDR3 reads CASSPNDLGTGNTIYF. In nucleotides, the CDR3 is TGTGCCAGCTCACCAAATGATTTGGGAACTGGAAACACCATATATTTT.